Sequencing of this T cell receptor (beta chain) was carried out in a study of blood T cell repertoires in COVID-19. Whole-study context: The study drew acute and convalescent COVID-19 samples from the United States, Italy and Spain.

This table comes from immunoSEQ multiplex PCR, and its TCRdb copy is limited to in-frame clones, with some not included. The data contain roughly 200,000 clones, 70% to 90% of them singletons. Per germline, CDR1 LGHDT and CDR2 YNNKEL (reference sequence). The CDR3 is made up of 15 amino acids. V dropped 3 bases and J dropped 6; count of bases not matched to a gene: 8. The source of this sequence is a woman in her thirties or forties with acute COVID-19. J is TRBJ1-1 and V is TRBV3-1 (or the pseudogene TRBV3-2); TRBD1 aligns across 9 bases. Sequencing used PBMCs or T cells enriched from blood (not recorded which). CDR3 protein: CASSQGGTGSPEAFF. CDR3 nucleotide sequence: TGTGCCAGCAGCCAGGGGGGGACAGGGTCCCCTGAAGCTTTCTTT.